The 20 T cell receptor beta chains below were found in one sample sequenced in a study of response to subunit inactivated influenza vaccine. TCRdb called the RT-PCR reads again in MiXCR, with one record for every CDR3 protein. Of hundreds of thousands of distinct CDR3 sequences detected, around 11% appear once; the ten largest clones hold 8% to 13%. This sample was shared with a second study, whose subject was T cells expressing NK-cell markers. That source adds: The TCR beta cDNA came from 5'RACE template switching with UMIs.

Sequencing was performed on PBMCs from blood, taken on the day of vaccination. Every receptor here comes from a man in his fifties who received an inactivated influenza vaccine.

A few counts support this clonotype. CDR3 bases: TGTGCCAGCTCACCAACGGCGACAGGGGCTTGGGATGAAAAACTGTTTTTT. Protein product: CASSPTATGAWDEKLFF. This chain joins TRBV18 and TRBJ1-4, with 8 bases matching TRBD1. This CDR3 has 17 residues. V was pared by 2 bases and J by 6 bases, with 11 bases of the junction left unmatched. CDR1 is KGHSH and CDR2 is LQKENI in the germline V gene.

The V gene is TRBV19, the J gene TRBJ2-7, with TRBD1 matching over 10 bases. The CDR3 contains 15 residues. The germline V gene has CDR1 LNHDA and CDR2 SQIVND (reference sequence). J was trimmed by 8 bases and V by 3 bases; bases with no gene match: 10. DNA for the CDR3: TGTGCCAGTAGTATCTGGGGGACAGGGGACGACAAGCAGTACTTC. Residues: CASSIWGTGDDKQYF.

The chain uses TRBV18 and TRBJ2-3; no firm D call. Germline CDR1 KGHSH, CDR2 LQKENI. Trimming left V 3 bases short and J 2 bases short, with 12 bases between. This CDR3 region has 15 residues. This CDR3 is CASSPSATDTDTQYF. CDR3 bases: TGTGCCAGCTCACCTTCTGCTACAGACACAGATACGCAGTATTTT.

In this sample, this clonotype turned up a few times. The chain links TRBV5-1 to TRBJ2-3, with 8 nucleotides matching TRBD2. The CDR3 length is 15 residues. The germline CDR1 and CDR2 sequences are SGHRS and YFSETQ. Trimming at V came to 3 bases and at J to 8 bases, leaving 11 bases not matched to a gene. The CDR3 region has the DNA TGCGCCAGCAGCTCCCTCGGGAGGGGCCAGGGTACGCAGTATTTT. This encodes CASSSLGRGQGTQYF.

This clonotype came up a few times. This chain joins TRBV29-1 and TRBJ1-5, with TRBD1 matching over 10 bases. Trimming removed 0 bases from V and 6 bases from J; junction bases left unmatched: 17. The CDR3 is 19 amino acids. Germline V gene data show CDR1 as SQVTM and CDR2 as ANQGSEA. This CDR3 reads CSVEEGTGVNLGVSQPQHF. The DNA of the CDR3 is TGCAGCGTTGAAGAGGGGACAGGGGTAAACCTGGGCGTCAGTCAGCCCCAGCATTTT.

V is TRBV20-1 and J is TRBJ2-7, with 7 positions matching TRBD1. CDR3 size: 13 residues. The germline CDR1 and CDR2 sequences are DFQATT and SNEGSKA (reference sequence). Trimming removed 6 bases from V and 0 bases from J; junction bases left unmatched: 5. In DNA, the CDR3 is TGCAGTGCCCCGGACAGGACCTCCTACGAGCAGTACTTC. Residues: CSAPDRTSYEQYF.

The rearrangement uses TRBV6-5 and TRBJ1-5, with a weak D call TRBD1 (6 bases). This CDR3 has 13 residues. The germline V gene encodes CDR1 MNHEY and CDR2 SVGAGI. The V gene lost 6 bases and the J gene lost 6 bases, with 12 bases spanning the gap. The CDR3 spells CASRYREGQPQHF. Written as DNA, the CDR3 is TGTGCCAGCAGATACAGGGAGGGTCAGCCCCAGCATTTT.

Here the CDR3 DNA reads TGCGCCAGCAGCCAGATGACAGGGGATCATGGCTACACCTTC. Its protein is CASSQMTGDHGYTF. The rearrangement uses TRBV4-3 and TRBJ1-2, with 8 bases matching TRBD1. Germline trimming cut 3 bases from V and 6 bases from J; bases unmatched to any gene: 6. The V gene's germline CDR1 is LGHNA and CDR2 YSLEER. The CDR3 extends over 14 amino acids.

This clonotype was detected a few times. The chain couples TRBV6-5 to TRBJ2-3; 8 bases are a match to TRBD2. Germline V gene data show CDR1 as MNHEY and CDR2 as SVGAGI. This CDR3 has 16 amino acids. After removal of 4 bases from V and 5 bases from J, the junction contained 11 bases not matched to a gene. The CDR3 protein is CASSSPRAGGRDTQYF. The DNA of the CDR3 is TGTGCCAGCAGTTCCCCTAGGGCGGGGGGAAGAGATACGCAGTATTTT.

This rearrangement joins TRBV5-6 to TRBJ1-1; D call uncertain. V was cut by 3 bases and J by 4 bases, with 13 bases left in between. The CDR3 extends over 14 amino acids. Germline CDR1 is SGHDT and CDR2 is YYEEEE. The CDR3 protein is CASSWRKPGTEAFF. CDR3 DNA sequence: TGTGCCAGCAGCTGGAGGAAACCAGGCACTGAAGCTTTCTTT. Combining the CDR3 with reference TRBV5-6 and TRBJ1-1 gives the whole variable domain DAGVTQSPTHLIKTRGQQVTLRCSPKSGHDTVSWYQQALGQGPQFIFQYYEEEERQRGNFPDRFSGHQFPNYSSELNVNALLLGDSALYLCASSWRKPGTEAFFGQGTRLTVV.

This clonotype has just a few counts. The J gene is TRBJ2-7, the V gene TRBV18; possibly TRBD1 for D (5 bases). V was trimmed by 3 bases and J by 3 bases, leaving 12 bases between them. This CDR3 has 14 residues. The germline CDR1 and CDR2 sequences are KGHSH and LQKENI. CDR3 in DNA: TGTGCCAGCTCACCTAGGTCAGGGATCTACGAGCAGTACTTC. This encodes CASSPRSGIYEQYF.

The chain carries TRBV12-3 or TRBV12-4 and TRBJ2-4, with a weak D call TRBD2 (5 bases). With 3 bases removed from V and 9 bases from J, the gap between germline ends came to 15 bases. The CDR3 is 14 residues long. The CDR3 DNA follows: TGTGCCAGCAGTTTTCCGAGGGATCGCGGCATTCAGTACTTC. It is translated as CASSFPRDRGIQYF.

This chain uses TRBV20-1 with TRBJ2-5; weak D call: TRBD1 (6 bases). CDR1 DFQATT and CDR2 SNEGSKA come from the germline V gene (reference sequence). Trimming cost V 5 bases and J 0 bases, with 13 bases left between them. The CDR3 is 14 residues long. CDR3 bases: TGCAGTGCTCCGGGACACCTGTACCAAGAGACCCAGTACTTC. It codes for CSAPGHLYQETQYF.

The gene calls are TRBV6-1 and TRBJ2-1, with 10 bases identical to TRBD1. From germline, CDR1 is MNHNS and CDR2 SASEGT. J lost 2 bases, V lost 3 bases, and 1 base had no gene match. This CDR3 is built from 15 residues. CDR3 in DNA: TGTGCCAGCAGTGAGGGGACAGGGGCCTACAATGAGCAGTTCTTC. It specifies CASSEGTGAYNEQFF.

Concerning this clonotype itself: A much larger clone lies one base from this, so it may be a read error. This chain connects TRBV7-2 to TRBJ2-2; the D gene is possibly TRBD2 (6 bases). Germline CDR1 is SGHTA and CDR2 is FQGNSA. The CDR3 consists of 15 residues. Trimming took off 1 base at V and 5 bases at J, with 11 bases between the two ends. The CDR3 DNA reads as TGTGCCAGCAGCTTAGGGGACTGTCGGACCGGGGAGCTGTTTTTT. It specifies CASSLGDCRTGELFF. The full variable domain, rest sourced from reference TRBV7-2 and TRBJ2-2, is GAGVSQSPSNKVTEKGKDVELRCDPISGHTALYWYRQSLGQGLEFLIYFQGNSAPDKSGLPSDRFSAERTGGSVSTLTIQRTQQEDSAVYLCASSLGDCRTGELFFGEGSRLTVL.

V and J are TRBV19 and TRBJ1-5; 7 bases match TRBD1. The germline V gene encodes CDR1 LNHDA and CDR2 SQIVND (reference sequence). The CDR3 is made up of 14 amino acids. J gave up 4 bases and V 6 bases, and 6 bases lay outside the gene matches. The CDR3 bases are TGTGCCAGTAGCCTCCGGGACAGAAATCAGCCCCAGCATTTT. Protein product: CASSLRDRNQPQHF. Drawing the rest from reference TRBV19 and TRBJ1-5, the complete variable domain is DGGITQSPKYLFRKEGQNVTLSCEQNLNHDAMYWYRQDPGQGLRLIYYSQIVNDFQKGDIAEGYSVSREKKESFPLTVTSAQKNPTAFYLCASSLRDRNQPQHFGDGTRLSIL.

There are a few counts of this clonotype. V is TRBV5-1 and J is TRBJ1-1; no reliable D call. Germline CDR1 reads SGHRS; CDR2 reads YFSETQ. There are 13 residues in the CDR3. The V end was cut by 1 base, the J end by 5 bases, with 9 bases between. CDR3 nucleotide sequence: TGCGCCAGCAGCTTGCAGGTGGAGACTGAAGCTTTCTTT. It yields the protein CASSLQVETEAFF.

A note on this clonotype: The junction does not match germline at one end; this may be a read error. The CDR3 here is CAGSQAIQSTGSYGYTF. The CDR3 DNA is TGCGCCGGCAGCCAAGCTATCCAGTCGACAGGGAGCTATGGCTACACCTTC. The chain combines TRBV4-3 with TRBJ1-2, with TRBD1 identical over 7 bases. Germline V gene data show CDR1 as LGHNA and CDR2 as YSLEER. This CDR3 spans 17 amino acids.

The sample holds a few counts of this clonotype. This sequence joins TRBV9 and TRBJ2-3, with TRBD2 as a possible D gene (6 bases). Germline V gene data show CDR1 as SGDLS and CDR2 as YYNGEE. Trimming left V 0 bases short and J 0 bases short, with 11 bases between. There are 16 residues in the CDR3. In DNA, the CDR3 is TGTGCCAGCAGCGTAGATGGGGGAGGAAGCACAGATACGCAGTATTTT. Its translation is CASSVDGGGSTDTQYF.

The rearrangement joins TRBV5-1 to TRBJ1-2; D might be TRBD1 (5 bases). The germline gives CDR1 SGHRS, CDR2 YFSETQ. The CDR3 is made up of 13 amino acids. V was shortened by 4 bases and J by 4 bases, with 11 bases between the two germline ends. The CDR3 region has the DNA TGCGCCAGCAGCGAGGGACGGAGCTATGGCTACACCTTC. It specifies CASSEGRSYGYTF.